This T cell receptor (beta chain) was sequenced for a study of blood T cell repertoires in COVID-19 (dated by TCRdb to about 2020). The study in broad terms: Recovered participants in ImmuneRACE Cohort 3 were defined by two consecutive negative NP/OP PCR tests, clearance by a healthcare professional, or resolution of symptoms. The collaborator samples originated in the United States, Italy and Spain and spanned the acute and convalescent phases of COVID-19. The prospective study material was composed of cDNA or gDNA derived from T cells, B-cell-depleted T cells, or PBMCs. Nearly every sample came with metadata listing a de-identified subject ID, COVID-19 status, age in years and sex. The repertoires were made available in a free public database intended to serve as a resource for research on the immune response to SARS-CoV-2. Subjects who had been exposed to COVID-19, were actively infected with it, or had recovered from it provided the deeply sampled blood TCRbeta repertoires that made up the dataset. HLA class I and class II types, where available, came from metadata supplied by the sample provider rather than from assay-based typing. The samples were drawn from two sources: the first 160 participants of the ongoing ImmuneRACE study, and about 1,300 subjects contributed by 6 global collaborators.

TCRbeta CDR3 regions were amplified from genomic DNA by means of the immunoSEQ Assay, a bias-controlled multiplex PCR. The original methods were these. Nucleated cell counts per sample were estimated from amplification of reference gene primers within the assay. To quantify the absolute abundance of each unique TCRbeta CDR3 rearrangement, sequence reads were collapsed and filtered. Productive Simpson clonality was computed per sample as the square root of Simpson's diversity index over productive rearrangements. Sourced from immuneACCESS, this table was stored by TCRdb with only in-frame sequences that have V and J called. A share of the clones is absent; for the studies checked, an unresolved V gene accounts for under half, and the remainder has no known explanation. Clone size and V and J calls were adopted from that table, with D and trimming inferred from the DNA. Within this sample are 250,000 to 350,000 clones, with 70% to 90% of them counted one time only. The ten most abundant clones make up under 2.5% of the sample.

There are 14 amino acids in the CDR3, from cysteine to phenylalanine inclusive. The only DNA kept is the CDR3, 42 bases in frame from the first base. V was cut back by 2 bases and J by 4 bases, leaving a gap of 8 bases between them. The germline V gene gives CDR1 as KGHDR and CDR2 as SFDVKD. In its sample, this clone was seen a few times. Its antigen is not yet known. Base quality data are lacking; no much larger clone is found one base away. Participants in the prospective study were enrolled through a virtual design, were aged about 18 to 89 years, and lived in about two dozen United States geographic areas. To assign participants to cohorts, the prospective study relied on clinical history that participants themselves reported in a screening survey and a study questionnaire. Mobile phlebotomists in the prospective study collected whole blood, serum and a nasopharyngeal or oropharyngeal swab from every participant. Over a roughly 2-month period, participants in the prospective study had the option of providing additional blood draws and questionnaires. Before DNA extraction, prospective study blood samples were shipped either frozen or at room temperature.

Paper-wide results and their limitations: The quantity of clinical and demographic metadata differed by source and by participant and was supplied without curation.

The receptor comes from a woman aged 60-70 years in a cohort exposed to, infected with or recovered from COVID-19 (not recorded which). Specimen: PBMCs or T cells enriched from blood (not recorded which). The receptor chain draws on TRBV24-1 and TRBJ1-5; D gene: possibly TRBD1, on 5 matching bases. The bases read TGTGCCACCAGTGATTCGAAGGGGAATCAGCCCCAGCATTTT. Its product reads: CATSDSKGNQPQHF.